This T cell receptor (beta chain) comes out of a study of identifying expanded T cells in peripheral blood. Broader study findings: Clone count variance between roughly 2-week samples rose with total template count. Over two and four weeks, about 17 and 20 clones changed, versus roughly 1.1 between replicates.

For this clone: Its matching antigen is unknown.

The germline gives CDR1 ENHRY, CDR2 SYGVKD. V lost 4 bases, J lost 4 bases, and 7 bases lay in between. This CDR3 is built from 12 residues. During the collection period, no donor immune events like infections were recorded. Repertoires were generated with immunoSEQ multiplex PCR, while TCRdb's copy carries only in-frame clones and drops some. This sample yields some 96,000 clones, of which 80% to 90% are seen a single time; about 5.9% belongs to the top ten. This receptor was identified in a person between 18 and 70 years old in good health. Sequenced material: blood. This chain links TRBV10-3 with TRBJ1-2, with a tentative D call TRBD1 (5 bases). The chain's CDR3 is CAISGGFYGYTF. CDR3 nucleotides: TGTGCCATCAGTGGGGGGTTCTATGGCTACACCTTC.